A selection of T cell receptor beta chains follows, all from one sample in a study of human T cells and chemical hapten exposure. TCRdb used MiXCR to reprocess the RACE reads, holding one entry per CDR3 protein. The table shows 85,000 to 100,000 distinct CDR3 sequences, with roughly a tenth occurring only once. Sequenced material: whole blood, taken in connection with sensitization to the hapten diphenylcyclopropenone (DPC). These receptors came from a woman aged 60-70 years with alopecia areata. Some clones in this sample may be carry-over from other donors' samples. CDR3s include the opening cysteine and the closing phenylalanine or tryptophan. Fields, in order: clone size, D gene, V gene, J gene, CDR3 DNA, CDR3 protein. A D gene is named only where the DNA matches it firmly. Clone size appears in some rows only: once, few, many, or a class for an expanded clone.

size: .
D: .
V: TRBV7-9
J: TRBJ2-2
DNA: TGTGCCAGCAGCCGGGGGTCCGGGGAGCTGTTTTTT
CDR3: CASSRGSGELFF

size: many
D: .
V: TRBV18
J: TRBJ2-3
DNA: TGTGCCAGCTCACCAGTCCGGACCGCCCAAGGCACAGATACGCAGTATTTT
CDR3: CASSPVRTAQGTDTQYF

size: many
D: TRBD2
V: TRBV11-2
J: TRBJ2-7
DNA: TGTGCCAGCAGCTTACAAACTAGCGGCTCATCTTACGAGCAGTACTTC
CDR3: CASSLQTSGSSYEQYF

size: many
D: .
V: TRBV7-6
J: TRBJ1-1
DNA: TGTGCCAGCAGCTTAGCTTGGGGGCAGAACACTGAAGCTTTCTTT
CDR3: CASSLAWGQNTEAFF

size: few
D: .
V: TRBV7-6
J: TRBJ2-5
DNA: TGTGCCAGCAGCCGTACCGGAGAGACCCAGTACTTC
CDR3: CASSRTGETQYF

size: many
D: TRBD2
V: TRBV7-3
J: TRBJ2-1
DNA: TGTGCCAGCAGCCCGGCGACTAGCGGGGGGGCTACGGAGCAGTTCTTC
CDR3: CASSPATSGGATEQFF

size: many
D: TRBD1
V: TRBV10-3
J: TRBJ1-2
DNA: TGTGCCATCAAGAGCCCGACAGGGTTCTATGGCTACACCTTC
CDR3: CAIKSPTGFYGYTF

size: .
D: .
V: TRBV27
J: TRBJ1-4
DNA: TGTGCCAGCAGTTTATTTGCGACAGACCATAATGAAAAACTGTTTTTT
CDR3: CASSLFATDHNEKLFF

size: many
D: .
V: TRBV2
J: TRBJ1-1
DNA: TGTGCCAGCAGTGAAGCGGGGTACGCTGAAGCTTTCTTT
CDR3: CASSEAGYAEAFF

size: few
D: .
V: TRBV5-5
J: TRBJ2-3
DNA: TGTGCCAGCAGCCTTGGTGATTTTGCAGATACGCAGTATTTT
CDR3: CASSLGDFADTQYF

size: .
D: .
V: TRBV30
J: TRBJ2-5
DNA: TGTGCCTGGAGTATGGACGGTCTGGGGAAGACCCAGTACTTC
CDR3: CAWSMDGLGKTQYF

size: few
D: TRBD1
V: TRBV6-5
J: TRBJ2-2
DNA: TGTGCCAGCAGGCCTCCGGGGACAGGGGTCACCGGGGAGCTGTTTTTT
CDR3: CASRPPGTGVTGELFF

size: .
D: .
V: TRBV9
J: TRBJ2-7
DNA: TGTGCCAGCAGCGTAGGAGGGAAGGGCTCCTACGAGCAGTACTTC
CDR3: CASSVGGKGSYEQYF

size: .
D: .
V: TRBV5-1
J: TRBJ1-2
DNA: TGCGCCAGCAGCTTGGGTATACAGGACTATGGCTACACCTTC
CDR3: CASSLGIQDYGYTF

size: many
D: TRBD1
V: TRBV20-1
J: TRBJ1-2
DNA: TGCAGTGCTAGGGGGACAGACGGCTACACCTTC
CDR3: CSARGTDGYTF

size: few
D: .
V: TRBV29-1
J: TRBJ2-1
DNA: TGCAGCGTTGAGACGACTGAGCAGTTCTTC
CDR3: CSVETTEQFF

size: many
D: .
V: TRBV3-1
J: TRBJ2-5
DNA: TGTGCCAGCAGCTCAATGAGGACCCAGTACTTC
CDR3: CASSSMRTQYF

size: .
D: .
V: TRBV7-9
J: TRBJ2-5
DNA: TGTGCCAGCAGCCAAGGGAGGGGGATAGAGACCCAGTACTTC
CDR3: CASSQGRGIETQYF

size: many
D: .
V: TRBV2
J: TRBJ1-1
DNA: TGTGCCAGCAGTTTCAGGGTAGCTGCTTTCTTT
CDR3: CASSFRVAAFF

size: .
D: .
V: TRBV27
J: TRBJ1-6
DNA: TGTGCCAGCAGTGGCACCGGGAACTATAATTCACCCCTCCACTTT
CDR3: CASSGTGNYNSPLHF

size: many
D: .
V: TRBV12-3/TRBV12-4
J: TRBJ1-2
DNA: TGTGCCAGCAGTTTGGGTCTCCGGGGGAGCTATGGCTACACCTTC
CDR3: CASSLGLRGSYGYTF

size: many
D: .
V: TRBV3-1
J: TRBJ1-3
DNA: TGTGCCAGCAGCCAAGAGGGACAAGGAAACACCATATATTTT
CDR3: CASSQEGQGNTIYF

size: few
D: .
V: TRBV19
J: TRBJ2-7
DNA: TGTGCCAGTAGTATGTCCGGATACTCCTACGAGCAGTACTTC
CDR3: CASSMSGYSYEQYF

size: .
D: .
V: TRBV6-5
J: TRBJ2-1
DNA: TGTGCCAGCAGTTATGGAGACGGAAACAATGAGCAGTTCTTC
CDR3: CASSYGDGNNEQFF

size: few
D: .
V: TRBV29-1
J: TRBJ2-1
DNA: TGCAGCGTTGAGCTTTTGGGTTATGAGCAGTTCTTC
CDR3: CSVELLGYEQFF

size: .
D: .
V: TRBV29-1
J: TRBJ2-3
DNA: TGCAGCGTTGAAGTGGCGGGGATTAGCACAGATACGCAGTATTTT
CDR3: CSVEVAGISTDTQYF

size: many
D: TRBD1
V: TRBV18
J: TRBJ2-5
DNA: TGTGCCAGCTCACCAGCTCAGGGGGCGCTAACACGGGAGACCCAGTACTTC
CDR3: CASSPAQGALTRETQYF

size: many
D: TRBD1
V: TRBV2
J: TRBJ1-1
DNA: TGTGCCAGCAGTGAACGGGGACAGGGCGGGACTGAAGCTTTCTTT
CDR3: CASSERGQGGTEAFF

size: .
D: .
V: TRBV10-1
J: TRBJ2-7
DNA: TGCGCCAGCAGTCCAAACCCGACCGGGATGGGCGAGCAGTACTTC
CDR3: CASSPNPTGMGEQYF